What follows is one T cell receptor (beta chain) and its context. What it recognizes is unknown. The CDR3 spans 16 residues. The germline V gene encodes CDR1 MNHNY and CDR2 SVGAGI (reference sequence). The protocol was immunoSEQ multiplex PCR, while the TCRdb copy is restricted to in-frame clones and leaves out a portion. The table lists about 81,000 clones, roughly 90% of them singletons. Related graft donors supplied nonmyeloablative bone marrow transplants, and mixed chimerism was transient. Unstimulated regulatory T cells (CD4+CD25+CD127-), CD4+CD25- non-regulatory cells, CD4 and CD8 cells were FACS-sorted from thawed PBMCs. This sample was taken from a study of Tregs in tolerant kidney transplant recipients. Notes on the study in general: Activated donor B cell expansion appeared to reveal the most relevant donor-specific TCRbeta repertoire. Biological reproducibility was not directly addressed in this study. Some patients' samples used different primers over time, so nucleotide sequences weren't comparable.

The sequence was obtained from a human patient who received a combined kidney and bone marrow transplant. The T cells may partly be graft donor cells. Here the sequenced sample was CD4+ T cells from blood (PBMCs), taken 24 months after the transplant. The genes are TRBV6-6 and TRBJ2-5; D is perhaps TRBD2 (7 bases). The end of the DNA fits TRBJ2-7 better, so the J call may be wrong. For the CDR3, the DNA is TGTGCCAGCAGTTACTTAGATCCGGGGGGCGCCTACGAGCAGTACTTC. Translating it yields CASSYLDPGGAYEQYF.